These T cell receptor beta chains were read from a single sample in a study of CD8+CD57+ T cells in acquired aplastic anemia. From the reads, TCRdb called clonotypes with MiXCR, one entry per CDR3 protein. Of about 210,000 distinct CDR3 sequences listed, approximately 60% are singletons. Sequenced material: sorted CD4+, CD8+, or CD8+CD57+ T cells (not recorded which) from PBMCs. The receptors come from a human donor in good health. Each CDR3 is given with its conserved first and last residue. Fields, in order: clone size, V gene, J gene, D gene, CDR3 protein, CDR3 DNA. A D gene is named only where the DNA matches it firmly. For some rows the clone size is stated as once, few or many, or as a class when expanded; others skip it.

.	TRBV4-2	TRBJ1-2	.	CASSQEMGGDNYGYTF	TGTGCCAGCAGCCAAGAGATGGGAGGAGACAACTATGGCTACACCTTC
.	TRBV24-1	TRBJ2-5	.	CATSGSYQGETQYF	TGTGCCACCAGTGGGAGCTACCAAGGCGAGACCCAGTACTTC
few	TRBV7-2	TRBJ2-7	TRBD2	CASSLVSAGLLSYEQYF	TGTGCCAGCAGCTTAGTCTCAGCGGGACTCCTCTCCTACGAGCAGTACTTC
.	TRBV7-6	TRBJ2-3	TRBD2	CASSFDIAGGPTDTQYF	TGTGCCAGCAGCTTTGATATAGCGGGCGGCCCCACAGATACGCAGTATTTT
.	TRBV5-4	TRBJ1-2	.	CASSLDRAIYGYTF	TGTGCCAGCAGCTTGGATAGGGCAATCTATGGCTACACCTTC
many	TRBV7-9	TRBJ2-5	.	CASSLGQETQYF	TGTGCCAGCAGCTTAGGCCAAGAGACCCAGTACTTC
many	TRBV24-1	TRBJ2-1	.	CATSGEQIWNEQFF	TGTGCCACCAGTGGGGAACAGATCTGGAATGAGCAGTTCTTC
once	TRBV19	TRBJ1-2	TRBD1	CASSRQGLNGYTF	TGTGCCAGTAGCAGACAGGGTTTGAATGGCTACACCTTC
.	TRBV7-6	TRBJ2-7	TRBD2	CASSERLARGVSYEQYF	TGTGCCAGCAGCGAACGACTAGCACGGGGGGTTTCCTACGAGCAGTACTTC
.	TRBV24-1	TRBJ1-1	.	CATSDPRGGRTEAFF	TGTGCCACCAGTGACCCCCGGGGAGGAAGGACTGAAGCTTTCTTT
few	TRBV29-1	TRBJ2-3	TRBD2	CSVERDDTDTQYF	TGCAGCGTAGAGCGGGACGACACAGATACGCAGTATTTT
.	TRBV7-8	TRBJ2-1	TRBD2	CASSLGAGVNEQFF	TGTGCCAGCAGCTTAGGAGCGGGGGTAAATGAGCAGTTCTTC
.	TRBV6-5	TRBJ1-1	TRBD1	CASSEGGASVGTEAFF	TGTGCCAGCAGCGAAGGGGGCGCTTCGGTTGGCACTGAAGCTTTCTTT
.	TRBV5-6	TRBJ2-3	.	CASSATGADTQYF	TGTGCCAGCAGCGCTACGGGGGCAGATACGCAGTATTTT
.	TRBV7-6	TRBJ1-2	.	CASSLASGRAF	TGTGCCAGCAGCTTAGCTAGCGGGAGGGCCTTC
.	TRBV20-1	TRBJ2-5	.	CNARAGTSFASQETQYF	TGCAATGCTAGGGCAGGAACAAGTTTCGCCTCCCAAGAGACCCAGTACTTC
.	TRBV5-1	TRBJ1-1	TRBD1	CASSLGQGVKNTEAFF	TGCGCCAGCAGCTTAGGACAGGGGGTTAAGAACACTGAAGCTTTCTTT
.	TRBV10-2	TRBJ2-1	TRBD2	CASSAASGSYNEQFF	TGCGCCAGCAGTGCGGCTAGCGGCTCCTACAATGAGCAGTTCTTC
.	TRBV9	TRBJ1-3	TRBD1	CASSPTGTGSGNTIYF	TGTGCCAGCAGCCCAACCGGGACAGGGTCTGGAAACACCATATATTTT
once	TRBV7-2	TRBJ2-7	.	CASSLHPTGRYEQYF	TGTGCCAGCAGCTTACATCCCACAGGCCGCTACGAGCAGTACTTC
.	TRBV7-9	TRBJ2-5	TRBD1	CASSFRTGGSETQYF	TGTGCCAGCAGCTTTCGGACAGGGGGCTCGGAGACCCAGTACTTC
.	TRBV20-1	TRBJ2-7	.	CSARPGQWDVSGPYF	TGCAGTGCTAGGCCGGGGCAGTGGGACGTTTCTGGGCCGTACTTC
.	TRBV7-2	TRBJ2-3	.	CASSLVAGGSVGTDTQYF	TGTGCCAGCAGCTTAGTCGCAGGGGGGTCCGTGGGCACAGATACGCAGTATTTT
few	TRBV14	TRBJ2-7	.	CASSLGLSSYEQYF	TGTGCCAGCAGCCTGGGACTGAGCTCCTACGAGCAGTACTTC